This T cell receptor (beta chain) was documented in a study of Graves' ophthalmopathy and Graves' hyperthyroidism. Cases classed as stable hyperthyroidism had no ophthalmopathy within 18 months of follow-up. The CDR3 covers 14 residues. The ends were cut back, 5 bases at V and 3 bases at J, with 14 bases in the middle. Looked up from germline, CDR1 is SEHNR and CDR2 is FQNEAQ (reference sequence). As the template, RNA transcripts were used to amplify TCR beta CDR3 regions. The authors performed first-round RT-PCR with HTBI primers and then a second-round multiplex PCR. TCRdb passed the multiplex PCR reads through MiXCR, listing each CDR3 protein once. The sample holds some 39,000 distinct CDR3 sequences, approximately 46% seen once. This clonotype was seen ten or more times.

The rearrangement links TRBV7-9 to TRBJ2-7; the D gene is possibly TRBD2 (6 bases). Sequencing input: peripheral blood. This clonotype originated in an adult woman with stable Graves' hyperthyroidism. The CDR3 is CASSRPGEYYEQYF. CDR3 in DNA: TGTGCCAGCAGCCGGCCGGGGGAGTACTACGAGCAGTACTTC.